This is a list of T cell receptor beta chains from one sample in a study of shared clonotypes between healthy human individuals. The data were produced by immunoSEQ multiplex PCR, yet TCRdb's version contains in-frame clones alone and is incomplete. The profile covers 1.5 million to 2.5 million clones, with roughly 95% appearing a single time and around 1.2% taken by the ten largest. Sequencing used naive CD8+ T cells sorted from blood. The receptors were sampled from a man between 18 and 29 years old in good health. Both conserved end residues are part of each CDR3. Fields, in order: clone size, V gene, D gene, J gene, CDR3 DNA, CDR3 protein. D genes are given only for firm matches. The size field is filled for only some rows; it gives once, few, many or a size class.

clone_size: -; v_call: TRBV7-9; d_call: -; j_call: TRBJ2-7; cdr3_nt: TGTGCCAGCAGCTCCCCGGGGGAGCGACCCTACGAGCAGTACTTC; cdr3_aa: CASSSPGERPYEQYF
clone_size: -; v_call: TRBV6-5; d_call: -; j_call: TRBJ1-4; cdr3_nt: TGTGCCAGCAGTTCAGGTGAAAAACTGTTTTTT; cdr3_aa: CASSSGEKLFF
clone_size: -; v_call: TRBV7-8; d_call: -; j_call: TRBJ2-1; cdr3_nt: TGTGCCAGCAGCTTAGACCGGGCCCACTCCTACAATGAGCAGTTCTTC; cdr3_aa: CASSLDRAHSYNEQFF
clone_size: -; v_call: TRBV10-3; d_call: TRBD2; j_call: TRBJ2-7; cdr3_nt: TGTGCCAGCTCACTAGCGGGGAGCTCCTACGAGCAGTACTTC; cdr3_aa: CASSLAGSSYEQYF
clone_size: -; v_call: TRBV27; d_call: TRBD2; j_call: TRBJ2-3; cdr3_nt: TGTGCCAGCAGTTTTGTGATCGGGGGGAAAGATACGCAGTATTTT; cdr3_aa: CASSFVIGGKDTQYF
clone_size: -; v_call: TRBV19; d_call: TRBD2; j_call: TRBJ2-1; cdr3_nt: TGTGCCAGCTCCGGGACTAGTGGCCTTTTAGAGCAGTTCTTC; cdr3_aa: CASSGTSGLLEQFF
clone_size: -; v_call: TRBV27; d_call: TRBD1; j_call: TRBJ2-2; cdr3_nt: TGTGCCAGCAACCCAGGGCCCGGACAGGGGGCGCAAGCCGGGGAGCTGTTTTTT; cdr3_aa: CASNPGPGQGAQAGELFF
clone_size: -; v_call: TRBV5-6; d_call: -; j_call: TRBJ2-7; cdr3_nt: TGTGCCAGCAGCTTGGGCCTCGAGCAGTACTTC; cdr3_aa: CASSLGLEQYF
clone_size: -; v_call: TRBV5-4; d_call: TRBD1; j_call: TRBJ2-1; cdr3_nt: TGTGCCAGCAGCTTGCCTCGGGACAGGGGCAATGAGCAGTTCTTC; cdr3_aa: CASSLPRDRGNEQFF
clone_size: -; v_call: TRBV27; d_call: -; j_call: TRBJ1-1; cdr3_nt: TGTGCCAGCAGGGTACTGGGGAACACTGAAGCTTTCTTT; cdr3_aa: CASRVLGNTEAFF
clone_size: -; v_call: TRBV5-4; d_call: -; j_call: TRBJ2-5; cdr3_nt: TGTGCCAGCAGCGACCTGGGAGTAGCAGCGCCCCAGTACTTC; cdr3_aa: CASSDLGVAAPQYF
clone_size: -; v_call: TRBV5-1; d_call: -; j_call: TRBJ2-7; cdr3_nt: TGCGCCAGCAGCTTGGATAGTACCTACGAGCAGTACTTC; cdr3_aa: CASSLDSTYEQYF
clone_size: -; v_call: TRBV4-3; d_call: TRBD1; j_call: TRBJ2-7; cdr3_nt: TGCGCCAGCAGCCAAGAGGCGACAGGGGCCTACGAGCAGTACTTC; cdr3_aa: CASSQEATGAYEQYF
clone_size: -; v_call: TRBV6-5; d_call: -; j_call: TRBJ2-2; cdr3_nt: TGTGCCAGCAGCTTAACTCTCCCCACCGGGGAGCTGTTTTTT; cdr3_aa: CASSLTLPTGELFF
clone_size: -; v_call: TRBV27; d_call: -; j_call: TRBJ2-4; cdr3_nt: TGTGCCAGCAGTCCCACCCTAGACGGGGGAGCCAAAAACATTCAGTACTTC; cdr3_aa: CASSPTLDGGAKNIQYF
clone_size: once; v_call: TRBV7-8; d_call: TRBD2; j_call: TRBJ2-1; cdr3_nt: TGTGCCAGCAGCCCCGCCGGGACTAGAATTAATGAGCAGTTCTTC; cdr3_aa: CASSPAGTRINEQFF
clone_size: -; v_call: TRBV6-1; d_call: -; j_call: TRBJ1-5; cdr3_nt: TGTGCCAGCAGTGAAGCGCAGACGGGAAGTAGCGATCAGCCCCAGCATTTT; cdr3_aa: CASSEAQTGSSDQPQHF
clone_size: -; v_call: TRBV6-5; d_call: -; j_call: TRBJ2-7; cdr3_nt: TGTGCCAGCAGTCAGACGACTGGATCTCAGGACGAGCAGTACTTC; cdr3_aa: CASSQTTGSQDEQYF
clone_size: -; v_call: TRBV29-1; d_call: -; j_call: TRBJ1-3; cdr3_nt: TGCAGCGTTGAAATGGCAGGCTCTGGAAACACCATATATTTT; cdr3_aa: CSVEMAGSGNTIYF
clone_size: -; v_call: TRBV28; d_call: -; j_call: TRBJ2-7; cdr3_nt: TGTGCCAGCAGTCGTACAGGCAACTCCTACGAGCAGTACTTC; cdr3_aa: CASSRTGNSYEQYF
clone_size: -; v_call: TRBV9; d_call: -; j_call: TRBJ2-5; cdr3_nt: TGTGCCAGCAGCTCCGTCCCAGAGACCCAGTACTTC; cdr3_aa: CASSSVPETQYF
clone_size: -; v_call: TRBV7-6; d_call: -; j_call: TRBJ1-2; cdr3_nt: TGTGCCAGCAGCCCAGGGGTTGACGGGTATAACTATGGCTACACCTTC; cdr3_aa: CASSPGVDGYNYGYTF
clone_size: -; v_call: TRBV5-1; d_call: -; j_call: TRBJ2-4; cdr3_nt: TGCGCCAGCAAGGCCCAGGGTGTGAACATTCAGTACTTC; cdr3_aa: CASKAQGVNIQYF
clone_size: -; v_call: TRBV7-9; d_call: TRBD1; j_call: TRBJ2-5; cdr3_nt: TGTGCCAGCAGCCCCCGGGACAGGGGCCAAGAGACCCAGTACTTC; cdr3_aa: CASSPRDRGQETQYF
clone_size: -; v_call: TRBV10-3; d_call: TRBD2; j_call: TRBJ2-7; cdr3_nt: TGTGCCATCAGACCCGGGACTAGCGGATACGAGCAGTACTTC; cdr3_aa: CAIRPGTSGYEQYF
clone_size: -; v_call: TRBV7-9; d_call: -; j_call: TRBJ2-4; cdr3_nt: TGTGCCAGCAGCTTAGCCGACAGCTTAGCCAAAAACATTCAGTACTTC; cdr3_aa: CASSLADSLAKNIQYF
clone_size: -; v_call: TRBV7-9; d_call: TRBD1; j_call: TRBJ1-4; cdr3_nt: TGTGCCAGCAGCCCCGGGACAGTGAATGAAAAACTGTTTTTT; cdr3_aa: CASSPGTVNEKLFF
clone_size: -; v_call: TRBV9; d_call: TRBD1; j_call: TRBJ2-7; cdr3_nt: TGTGCCAGCAGCCCCTGGACAGGGGACTACGAGCAGTACTTC; cdr3_aa: CASSPWTGDYEQYF
clone_size: -; v_call: TRBV6-1; d_call: -; j_call: TRBJ1-2; cdr3_nt: TGTGCCAGCAGTGAAGAGGACAGCTATTTTTATGGCTACACCTTC; cdr3_aa: CASSEEDSYFYGYTF
clone_size: -; v_call: TRBV29-1; d_call: -; j_call: TRBJ2-2; cdr3_nt: TGCAGCGTTACACTGAACACCGGGGAGCTGTTTTTT; cdr3_aa: CSVTLNTGELFF
clone_size: -; v_call: TRBV7-8; d_call: TRBD1; j_call: TRBJ2-7; cdr3_nt: TGTGCCAGCAGCCCCGGGACAGGGTTTCGAGAGCAGTACTTC; cdr3_aa: CASSPGTGFREQYF
clone_size: -; v_call: TRBV19; d_call: -; j_call: TRBJ1-1; cdr3_nt: TGTGCCAGTAGTATGGCCATGAACACTGAAGCTTTCTTT; cdr3_aa: CASSMAMNTEAFF